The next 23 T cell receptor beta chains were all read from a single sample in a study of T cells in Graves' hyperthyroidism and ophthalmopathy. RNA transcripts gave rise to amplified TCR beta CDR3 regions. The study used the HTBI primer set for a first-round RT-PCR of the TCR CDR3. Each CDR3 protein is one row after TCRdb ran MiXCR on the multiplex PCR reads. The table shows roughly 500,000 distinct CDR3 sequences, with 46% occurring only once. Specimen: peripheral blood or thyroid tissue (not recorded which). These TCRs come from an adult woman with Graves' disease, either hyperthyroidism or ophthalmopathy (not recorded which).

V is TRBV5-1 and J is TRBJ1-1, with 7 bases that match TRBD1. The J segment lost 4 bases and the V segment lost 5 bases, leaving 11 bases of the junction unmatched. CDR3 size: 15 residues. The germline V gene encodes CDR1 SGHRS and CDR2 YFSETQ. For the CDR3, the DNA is TGCGCCAGCAGGGTCGGGGGGACAGCCTTCACTGAAGCTTTCTTT. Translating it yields CASRVGGTAFTEAFF.

CDR3 coding DNA: TGTGCCAGCAGCCAGGGGGCCGGGGACACTGAAGCTTTCTTT. The encoded protein is CASSQGAGDTEAFF. The chain employs TRBV7-9 and TRBJ1-1; 8 bases are a match to TRBD1. CDR3 length equals 14 residues. V lost 5 bases to trimming and J lost 3 bases; unmatched junction nucleotides: 5. Germline V gene lookup returns CDR1 SEHNR and CDR2 FQNEAQ (reference sequence).

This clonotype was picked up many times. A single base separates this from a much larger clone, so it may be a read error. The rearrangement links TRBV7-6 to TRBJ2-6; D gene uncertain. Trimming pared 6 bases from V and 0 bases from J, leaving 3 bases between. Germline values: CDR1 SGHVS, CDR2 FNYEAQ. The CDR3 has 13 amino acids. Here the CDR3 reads CASRPSGANVLTF. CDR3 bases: TGTGCCAGCAGGCCCTCTGGGGCCAACGTCCTGACTTTC.

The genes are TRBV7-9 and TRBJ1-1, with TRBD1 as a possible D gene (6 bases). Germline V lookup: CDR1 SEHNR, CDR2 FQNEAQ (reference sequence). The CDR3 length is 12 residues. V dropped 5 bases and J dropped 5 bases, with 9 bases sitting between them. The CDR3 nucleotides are TGTGCCAGCAGCGATACAGGGACTGAAGCTTTCTTT. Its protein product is CASSDTGTEAFF.

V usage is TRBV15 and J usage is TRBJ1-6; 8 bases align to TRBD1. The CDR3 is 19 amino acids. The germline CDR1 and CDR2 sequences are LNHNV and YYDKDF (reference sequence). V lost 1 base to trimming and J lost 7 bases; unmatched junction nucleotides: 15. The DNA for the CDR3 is TGTGCCACCAGCAGAGGAAGCGGCGAGGGGGACAGGTACAATTCACCCCTCCACTTT. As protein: CATSRGSGEGDRYNSPLHF.

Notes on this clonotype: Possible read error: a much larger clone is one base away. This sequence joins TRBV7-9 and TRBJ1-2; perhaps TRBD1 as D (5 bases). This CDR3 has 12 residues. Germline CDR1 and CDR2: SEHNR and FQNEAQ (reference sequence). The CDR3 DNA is TGTGCCAGCAGCTCTGGCAGGGACGGCTGCACCTTC. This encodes CASSSGRDGCTF.

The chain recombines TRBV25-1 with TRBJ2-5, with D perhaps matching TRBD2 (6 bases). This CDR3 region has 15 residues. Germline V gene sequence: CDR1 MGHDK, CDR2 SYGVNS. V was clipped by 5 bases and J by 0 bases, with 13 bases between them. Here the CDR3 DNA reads TGTGCCAGCAGTTGGACCGGGGGTCACCAAGAGACCCAGTACTTC. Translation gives CASSWTGGHQETQYF.

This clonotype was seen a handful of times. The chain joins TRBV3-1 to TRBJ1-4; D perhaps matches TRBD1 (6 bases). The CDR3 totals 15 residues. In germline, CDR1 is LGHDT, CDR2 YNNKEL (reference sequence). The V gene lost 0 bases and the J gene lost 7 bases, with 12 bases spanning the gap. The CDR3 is CASSQDQTGAEKLFF. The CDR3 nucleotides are TGTGCCAGCAGCCAAGATCAGACGGGGGCTGAAAAACTGTTTTTT.

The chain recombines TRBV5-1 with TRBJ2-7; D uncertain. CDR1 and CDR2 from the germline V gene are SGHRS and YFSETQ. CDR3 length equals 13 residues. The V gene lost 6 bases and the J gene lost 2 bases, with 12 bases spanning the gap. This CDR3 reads CASTPPGAYEQYF. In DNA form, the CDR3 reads TGCGCCAGCACCCCTCCCGGAGCCTACGAGCAGTACTTC.

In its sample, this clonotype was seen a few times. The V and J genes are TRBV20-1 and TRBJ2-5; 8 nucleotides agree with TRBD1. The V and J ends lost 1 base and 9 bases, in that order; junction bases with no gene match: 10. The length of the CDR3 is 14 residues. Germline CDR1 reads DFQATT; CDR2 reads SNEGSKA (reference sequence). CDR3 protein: CSARAGGPNQPQYF. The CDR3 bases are TGCAGTGCTAGAGCAGGGGGCCCAAATCAGCCCCAGTACTTC.

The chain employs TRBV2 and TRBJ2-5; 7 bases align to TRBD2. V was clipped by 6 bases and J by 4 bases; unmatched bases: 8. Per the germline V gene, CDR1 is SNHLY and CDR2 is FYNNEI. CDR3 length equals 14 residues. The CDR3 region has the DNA TGTGCCAGCAGCTGTGCGGGAGTAGGAGAGACCCAGTACTTC. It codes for CASSCAGVGETQYF.

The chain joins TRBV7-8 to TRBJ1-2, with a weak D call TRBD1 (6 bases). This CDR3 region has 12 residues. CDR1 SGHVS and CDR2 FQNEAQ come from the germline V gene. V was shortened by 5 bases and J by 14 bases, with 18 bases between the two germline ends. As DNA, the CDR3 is TGTGCCAGCAGCGACGGACAGCCCAGCGAGACCTTC. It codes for CASSDGQPSETF.

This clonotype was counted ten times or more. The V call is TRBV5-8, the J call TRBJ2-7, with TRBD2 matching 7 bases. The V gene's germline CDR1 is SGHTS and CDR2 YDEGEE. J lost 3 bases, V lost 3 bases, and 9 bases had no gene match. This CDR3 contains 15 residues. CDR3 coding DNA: TGTGCCAGCAGCTCAAGTGGCGGGAGCTACTACGAGCAGTACTTC. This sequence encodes CASSSSGGSYYEQYF.

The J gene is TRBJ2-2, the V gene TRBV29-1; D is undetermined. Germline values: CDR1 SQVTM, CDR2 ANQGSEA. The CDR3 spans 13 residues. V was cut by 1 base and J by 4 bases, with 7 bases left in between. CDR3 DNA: TGCAGCGTTGAAGGGTATGGCACCGGGGAGCTGTTTTTT. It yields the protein CSVEGYGTGELFF.

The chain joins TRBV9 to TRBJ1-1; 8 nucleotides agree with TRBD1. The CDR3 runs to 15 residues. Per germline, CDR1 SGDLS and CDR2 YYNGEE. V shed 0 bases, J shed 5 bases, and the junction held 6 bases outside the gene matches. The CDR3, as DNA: TGTGCCAGCAGCGTAGCTGGGACAGGAGCTACTGAAGCTTTCTTT. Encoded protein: CASSVAGTGATEAFF.

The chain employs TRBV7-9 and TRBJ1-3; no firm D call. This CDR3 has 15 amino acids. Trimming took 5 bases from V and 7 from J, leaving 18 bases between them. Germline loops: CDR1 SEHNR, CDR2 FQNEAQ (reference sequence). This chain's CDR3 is CASSVAAPQLNTIYF. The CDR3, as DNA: TGTGCCAGCAGCGTGGCAGCCCCCCAATTGAACACCATATATTTT.

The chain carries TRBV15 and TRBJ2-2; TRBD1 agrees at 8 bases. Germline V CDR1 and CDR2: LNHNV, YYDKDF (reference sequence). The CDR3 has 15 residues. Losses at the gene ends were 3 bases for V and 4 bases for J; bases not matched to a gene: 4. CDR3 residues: CATSRPTGATGELFF. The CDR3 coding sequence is TGTGCCACCAGCAGGCCGACAGGGGCCACCGGGGAGCTGTTTTTT.

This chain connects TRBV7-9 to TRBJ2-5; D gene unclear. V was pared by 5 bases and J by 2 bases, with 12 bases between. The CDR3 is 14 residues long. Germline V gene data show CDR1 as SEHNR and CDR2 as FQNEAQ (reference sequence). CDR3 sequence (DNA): TGTGCCAGCAGCCCCCGATCCTTTCAAGAGACCCAGTACTTC. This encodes CASSPRSFQETQYF. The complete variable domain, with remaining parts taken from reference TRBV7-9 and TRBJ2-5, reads DTGVSQNPRHKITKRGQNVTFRCDPISEHNRLYWYRQTLGQGPEFLTYFQNEAQLEKSRLLSDRFSAERPKGSFSTLEIQRTEQGDSAMYLCASSPRSFQETQYFGPGTRLLVL.

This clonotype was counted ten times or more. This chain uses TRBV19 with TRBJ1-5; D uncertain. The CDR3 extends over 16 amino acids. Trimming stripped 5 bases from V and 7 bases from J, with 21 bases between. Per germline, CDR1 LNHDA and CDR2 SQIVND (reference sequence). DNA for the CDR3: TGTGCCAGTAGTCCAAGGGATAACCCAACGGGGCAGCCCCAGCATTTT. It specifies CASSPRDNPTGQPQHF.

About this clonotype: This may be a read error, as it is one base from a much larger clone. This chain's CDR3 is CASSLGLSVYEQHF. The DNA for the CDR3 is TGTGCCAGCAGCTTGGGTCTTAGCGTCTACGAGCAGCACTTC. The V gene is TRBV5-4, the J gene TRBJ2-7; D is perhaps TRBD2 (5 bases). The CDR3 is 14 amino acids. The germline V gene encodes CDR1 SGHNT and CDR2 YYREEE (reference sequence).

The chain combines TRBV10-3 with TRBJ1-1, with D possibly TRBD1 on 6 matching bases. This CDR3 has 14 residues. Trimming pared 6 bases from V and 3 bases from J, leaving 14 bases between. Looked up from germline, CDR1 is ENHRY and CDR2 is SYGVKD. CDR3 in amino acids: CAIRGTGLDTEAFF. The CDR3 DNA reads TGTGCCATCAGGGGAACAGGGTTGGACACTGAAGCTTTCTTT.

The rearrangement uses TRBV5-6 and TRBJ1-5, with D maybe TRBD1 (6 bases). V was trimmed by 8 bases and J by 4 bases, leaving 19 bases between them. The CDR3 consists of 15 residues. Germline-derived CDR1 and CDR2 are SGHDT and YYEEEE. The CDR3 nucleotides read TGTGCCAGTATCCCCTCCGGGACACAAAATCAGCCCCAGCATTTT. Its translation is CASIPSGTQNQPQHF. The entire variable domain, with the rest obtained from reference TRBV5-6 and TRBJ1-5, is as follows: DAGVTQSPTHLIKTRGQQVTLRCSPKSGHDTVSWYQQALGQGPQFIFQYYEEEERQRGNFPDRFSGHQFPNYSSELNVNALLLGDSALYLCASIPSGTQNQPQHFGDGTRLSIL.

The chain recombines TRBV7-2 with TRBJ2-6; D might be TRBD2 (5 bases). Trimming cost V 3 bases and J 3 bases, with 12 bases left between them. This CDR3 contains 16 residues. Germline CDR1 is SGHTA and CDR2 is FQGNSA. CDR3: CASSLSEALGANVLTF. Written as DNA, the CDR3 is TGTGCCAGCAGCTTGTCGGAGGCGCTTGGGGCCAACGTCCTGACTTTC.